What follows describes a single T cell receptor beta chain. As yet, its antigen is unknown. The CDR3 contains 12 residues. Trimming left V 1 base short and J 6 bases short, with 6 bases between. Germline V gives CDR1 SEHNR, CDR2 FQNEAQ (reference sequence). The source of the sample is a study of a mutant IDH1 vaccine in newly diagnosed glioma. Study summary: Weeks 1, 3, 5, 7, 11, 15, 19 and 23 were when patients received their eight vaccinations. Onset of vaccination occurred 4-6 weeks following radiotherapy alone, or with temozolomide cycles. General study results and limits: Among all patients, vaccine-induced immune responses occurred in roughly 93%.

The data were produced by immunoSEQ multiplex PCR, yet TCRdb's version contains in-frame clones alone and is incomplete. The data contain about 25,000 clones, 55% to 75% of them singletons. Time point reported: week 11, during vaccination. The study gave 300 ug of mutant IDH1 20-mer peptide per vaccine dose, with topical imiquimod. This clonotype was sampled from a young man with glioma. Some clones in this sample may be carry-over from other donors' samples. This sample comprised peripheral blood mononuclear cells (PBMCs), obtained from a glioma patient whose treatment included an IDH1 peptide vaccine. The chain employs TRBV7-9 and TRBJ1-1; D unresolved. This chain's CDR3 is CASSLGVAEAFF. The CDR3, as DNA: TGTGCCAGCAGCTTAGGCGTTGCTGAAGCTTTCTTT. The full variable domain, rest sourced from reference TRBV7-9 and TRBJ1-1, is DTGVSQNPRHKITKRGQNVTFRCDPISEHNRLYWYRQTLGQGPEFLTYFQNEAQLEKSRLLSDRFSAERPKGSFSTLEIQRTEQGDSAMYLCASSLGVAEAFFGQGTRLTVV.